The 29 T cell receptor beta chains in this list originate from one sample, sequenced in a study of T cell changes during pregnancy in multiple sclerosis. Here immunoSEQ multiplex PCR was the method, and the copy in TCRdb shows in-frame clones only, minus some. The profile covers tens of thousands of clones, with approximately 94% appearing a single time and 0.58% taken by the ten largest. This sample comprised peripheral blood, obtained in the third trimester of pregnancy. The receptors were gathered from a female donor with multiple sclerosis, enrolled in a pregnancy study.

This chain joins TRBV28 and TRBJ1-4; 9 nucleotides match TRBD1. V shed 6 bases and J 5 bases; nucleotides not matched to a gene: 22. Germline V gene data show CDR1 as MDHEN and CDR2 as SYDVKM. The CDR3 is made up of 20 amino acids. This CDR3 is CASRGTDRGTADISNEKLFF. CDR3 DNA: TGTGCCAGCAGGGGAACCGACAGGGGGACGGCGGATATCTCGAATGAAAAACTGTTTTTT. Full variable domain (missing parts from reference TRBV28 and TRBJ1-4): DVKVTQSSRYLVKRTGEKVFLECVQDMDHENMFWYRQDPGLGLRLIYFSYDVKMKEKGDIPEGYSVSREKKERFSLILESASTNQTSMYLCASRGTDRGTADISNEKLFFGSGTQLSVL.

The chain joins TRBV19 to TRBJ1-1; TRBD1 might be the D (5 bases). The length of the CDR3 is 13 residues. CDR1 is LNHDA, CDR2 SQIVND, per germline (reference sequence). Between the trimmed V and J ends, which lost 4 bases and 1 base, there was a span of 7 bases. CDR3 DNA: TGTGCCAGTAGTAGGGGCCAGAACACTGAAGCTTTCTTT. Protein product: CASSRGQNTEAFF.

The chain has TRBV7-9 and TRBJ2-7, with 10 bases aligning to TRBD2. The junction had 8 bases not matched to a gene; V was cut back by 6 bases and J by 6 bases. Germline CDR1 and CDR2: SEHNR and FQNEAQ (reference sequence). The length of the CDR3 is 14 residues. Here the CDR3 reads CASSPGLAISEQYF. The CDR3 DNA follows: TGTGCCAGCAGTCCGGGACTAGCGATAAGCGAGCAGTACTTC.

The V call is TRBV27, the J call TRBJ2-7, with D maybe TRBD1 (6 bases). The germline V gene encodes CDR1 MNHEY and CDR2 SMNVEV (reference sequence). The V end was cut by 5 bases, the J end by 0 bases, with 14 bases between. The CDR3 totals 15 residues. The CDR3 is CASSPQDRLSYEQYF. The CDR3 DNA sequence: TGTGCCAGCAGTCCCCAGGACAGACTCTCCTACGAGCAGTACTTC.

This sequence joins TRBV4-1 and TRBJ1-2; D might be TRBD1 (5 bases). Trimming took 0 bases from V and 4 from J, leaving 18 bases between them. Germline assignment: CDR1 MGHRA and CDR2 YSYEKL. This CDR3 is 17 amino acids long. The CDR3 DNA sequence: TGCGCCAGCAGCCAAGAGGGCGGTAGATGGGGGGGCTATGGCTACACCTTC. It yields the protein CASSQEGGRWGGYGYTF.

The chain links TRBV30 to TRBJ1-1; 8 positions match TRBD1. This CDR3 is 12 amino acids long. Germline V gene sequence: CDR1 GTSNPN, CDR2 SVGIG (reference sequence). J lost 4 bases, V lost 8 bases, and 6 bases had no gene match. The CDR3 DNA reads as TGTGCCGCCCAAACAGGGGGCACTGAAGCTTTCTTT. This encodes CAAQTGGTEAFF.

The chain carries TRBV7-3 and TRBJ1-6, with 7 bases fitting TRBD1. The V and J ends lost 5 bases and 8 bases, in that order; junction bases with no gene match: 15. The germline CDR1 and CDR2 sequences are SGHTA and FQGTGA. The CDR3 is made up of 17 amino acids. The CDR3 region is CASSLGPPGQTYSPLHF. In DNA form, the CDR3 reads TGTGCCAGCAGCCTAGGGCCTCCGGGACAGACCTATTCACCCCTCCACTTT.

V usage is TRBV7-7 and J usage is TRBJ2-7; 10 bases match TRBD1. In germline, CDR1 is SSHAT, CDR2 FNYEAQ (reference sequence). The CDR3 sequence is 13 residues long. The V segment lost 5 bases and the J segment 6 bases; nucleotides outside the gene matches: 4. Here the CDR3 DNA reads TGTGCCAGCAGCCGGGACAGGGGAGGCGAGCAGTACTTC. As protein: CASSRDRGGEQYF.

This sequence joins TRBV7-8 and TRBJ1-6, with D uncertain. Germline V lookup: CDR1 SGHVS, CDR2 FQNEAQ. Trimming stripped 5 bases from V and 5 bases from J, with 16 bases between. The CDR3 runs 16 residues. The CDR3 nucleotides read TGTGCCAGCAGCCCTACCGGGAGTCTGAATAATTCACCCCTCCACTTT. Translated: CASSPTGSLNNSPLHF.

The J gene is TRBJ2-7, the V gene TRBV5-3; 7 bases align to TRBD2. TRBV5-3 belongs to the ORF category, with a function that is uncertain. CDR3 size: 14 residues. Trimming cost V 1 base and J 4 bases; bases outside gene matches: 5. The CDR3 sequence is CARSLFPGGYEQYF. The CDR3 nucleotides are TGTGCCAGAAGCTTGTTTCCGGGGGGTTACGAGCAGTACTTC.

The chain couples TRBV5-4 to TRBJ2-7; D unclear. Between the trimmed V and J ends, which lost 0 bases and 6 bases, there was a span of 4 bases. The V gene's germline CDR1 is SGHNT and CDR2 YYREEE (reference sequence). The CDR3 extends over 11 amino acids. CDR3 region: CASSLAGEQYF. The CDR3 bases are TGTGCCAGCAGCTTGGCCGGCGAGCAGTACTTC.

The chain's CDR3 is CASSLEQAISGNTIYF. The CDR3 DNA is TGTGCCAGCAGCTTGGAACAGGCAATCTCTGGAAACACCATATATTTT. The chain joins TRBV5-4 to TRBJ1-3, with a possible D match to TRBD1 (5 bases). Germline V gene lookup returns CDR1 SGHNT and CDR2 YYREEE (reference sequence). The length of the CDR3 is 16 residues. Trimming took off 0 bases at V and 0 bases at J, with 10 bases between the two ends. The full variable domain, completed using reference TRBV5-4 and TRBJ1-3, is ETGVTQSPTHLIKTRGQQVTLRCSSQSGHNTVSWYQQALGQGPQFIFQYYREEENGRGNFPPRFSGLQFPNYSSELNVNALELDDSALYLCASSLEQAISGNTIYFGEGSWLTVV.

This clone was seen more than once but under ten times. The chain recombines TRBV6-1 with TRBJ1-2; D uncertain. The CDR3 spans 13 residues. The V gene lost 6 bases and the J gene lost 4 bases, with 12 bases spanning the gap. The germline CDR1 and CDR2 sequences are MNHNS and SASEGT. CDR3 nucleotides: TGTGCCAGCAGCCCCGGGGTGGGCTATGGCTACACCTTC. This encodes CASSPGVGYGYTF.

The chain employs TRBV6-1 and TRBJ1-5; possible D gene TRBD1, 5 bases. The CDR3 runs 15 residues. Germline CDR1 is MNHNS and CDR2 is SASEGT. Trimming removed 1 base at V and 3 bases at J, with 10 bases between. CDR3 protein: CASSEGGTLNQPQHF. CDR3 nucleotide sequence: TGTGCCAGCAGTGAAGGGGGCACCCTCAATCAGCCCCAGCATTTT.

The gene calls are TRBV7-9 and TRBJ1-2, with D unresolved. CDR1 is SEHNR, CDR2 FQNEAQ, per germline (reference sequence). The CDR3 runs to 14 residues. Trimming removed 2 bases at V and 6 bases at J, with 13 bases between. The CDR3 DNA is TGTGCCAGCAGCTTACACTCCCGCGAGGATGGCTACACCTTC. This encodes CASSLHSREDGYTF.

The CDR3: CASSRGDLGYEQYF. CDR3 coding DNA: TGTGCCAGTAGTCGCGGGGATTTGGGCTACGAGCAGTACTTC. The chain has TRBV19 and TRBJ2-7; perhaps TRBD2 as D (6 bases). V shed 5 bases and J shed 3 bases, with 14 bases lying between them. This CDR3 spans 14 amino acids. Germline V lookup: CDR1 LNHDA, CDR2 SQIVND (reference sequence).

This chain links TRBV5-4 with TRBJ2-1; D not resolved. Germline values: CDR1 SGHNT, CDR2 YYREEE (reference sequence). V was pared by 2 bases and J by 6 bases, with 9 bases between. CDR3 length: 13 residues. The CDR3 nucleotides are TGTGCCAGCAGCTTTGGTGGCGGCAATGAGCAGTTCTTC. It is translated as CASSFGGGNEQFF. Drawing the rest from reference TRBV5-4 and TRBJ2-1, the complete variable domain is ETGVTQSPTHLIKTRGQQVTLRCSSQSGHNTVSWYQQALGQGPQFIFQYYREEENGRGNFPPRFSGLQFPNYSSELNVNALELDDSALYLCASSFGGGNEQFFGPGTRLTVL.

V usage is TRBV7-8 and J usage is TRBJ2-1; the match to TRBD2 covers 10 bases. In germline, CDR1 is SGHVS, CDR2 FQNEAQ. V shed 3 bases and J 8 bases; nucleotides not matched to a gene: 4. This CDR3 spans 14 amino acids. CDR3 sequence: CASSFSGGADEQFF. The CDR3 DNA follows: TGTGCCAGCAGCTTCAGCGGGGGGGCTGATGAGCAGTTCTTC.

J is TRBJ2-1 and V is TRBV7-3; 9 nucleotides match TRBD2. The CDR3 sequence is 15 residues long. Trimming took 8 bases from V and 10 from J; bases not matched to a gene: 15. The germline V gene encodes CDR1 SGHTA and CDR2 FQGTGA. CDR3 amino acids: CASRSGGGARGEQFF. In nucleotides, the CDR3 is TGTGCCAGCCGCAGTGGCGGGGGGGCGAGAGGCGAGCAGTTCTTC.

The chain recombines TRBV4-1 with TRBJ2-5; 7 bases match TRBD2. CDR1 and CDR2 from the germline V gene are MGHRA and YSYEKL. The V and J ends lost 0 bases and 1 base, in that order; junction bases with no gene match: 8. This CDR3 is built from 17 residues. The CDR3: CASSQDENSGPQETQYF. The CDR3, as DNA: TGCGCCAGCAGCCAAGATGAAAATAGCGGGCCCCAAGAGACCCAGTACTTC.

The rearrangement joins TRBV7-9 to TRBJ2-5; D is possibly TRBD2 (5 bases). The CDR3 runs to 13 residues. Trimming removed 0 bases from V and 6 bases from J, with 8 bases in between. Per germline, CDR1 SEHNR and CDR2 FQNEAQ (reference sequence). The DNA of the CDR3 is TGTGCCAGCAGCTTAGCCGGGGTAAAGACCCAGTACTTC. Protein: CASSLAGVKTQYF.

The rearrangement joins TRBV10-2 to TRBJ2-7, with 11 bases fitting TRBD1. The germline gives CDR1 WSHSY, CDR2 SAAADI. The CDR3 consists of 15 residues. V lost 5 bases to trimming and J lost 5 bases; unmatched junction nucleotides: 8. The CDR3, as DNA: TGCGCCAGCAGTAAGGCGGGACAGGGGGTCAACGAGCAGTACTTC. It codes for CASSKAGQGVNEQYF.

By share, this clone counts as medium-sized. This chain connects TRBV7-9 to TRBJ2-7, with D perhaps TRBD1 (5 bases). V was pared by 5 bases and J by 2 bases, with 13 bases between. The CDR3 spans 14 residues. The germline V gene has CDR1 SEHNR and CDR2 FQNEAQ (reference sequence). CDR3 DNA: TGTGCCAGCAGCGTGGTCCAGGGTACCTACGAGCAGTACTTC. Translated, it gives CASSVVQGTYEQYF.

V and J are TRBV7-2 and TRBJ1-1; D possibly corresponds to TRBD1 (5 bases). Trimming took off 0 bases at V and 3 bases at J, with 8 bases between the two ends. Germline loops: CDR1 SGHTA, CDR2 FQGNSA. The CDR3 extends over 14 amino acids. CDR3: CASSLAQGYTEAFF. CDR3 nucleotides: TGTGCCAGCAGCTTAGCGCAGGGATACACTGAAGCTTTCTTT. Together with reference TRBV7-2 and TRBJ1-1, the CDR3 gives the full variable domain: GAGVSQSPSNKVTEKGKDVELRCDPISGHTALYWYRQSLGQGLEFLIYFQGNSAPDKSGLPSDRFSAERTGGSVSTLTIQRTQQEDSAVYLCASSLAQGYTEAFFGQGTRLTVV.

The chain carries TRBV9 and TRBJ2-7; D might be TRBD2 (8 bases). Looked up from germline, CDR1 is SGDLS and CDR2 is YYNGEE. The CDR3 is 17 amino acids. The V end lost 4 bases, the J end lost 1 base, and 21 bases lay between the germline ends. The CDR3 DNA reads as TGTGCCAGCAGCCCCAGGGGGGCGGGGGGTCCTTCCTACGAGCAGTACTTC. Its protein product is CASSPRGAGGPSYEQYF.

V is TRBV6-6 and J is TRBJ1-2; TRBD1 matches at 9 bases. Germline loops: CDR1 MNHNY, CDR2 SVGAGI (reference sequence). Germline trimming cut 8 bases from V and 4 bases from J; bases unmatched to any gene: 11. The CDR3 is 15 residues long. The CDR3 nucleotides read TGTGCCAGCGGCGACAGGGGGGGACAGCCCTATGGCTACACCTTC. Amino acids: CASGDRGGQPYGYTF.

J is TRBJ2-7 and V is TRBV29-1, with D possibly TRBD1 on 5 matching bases. CDR3 size: 13 residues. Trimming removed 4 bases from V and 0 bases from J, with 10 bases in between. Germline CDR1 reads SQVTM; CDR2 reads ANQGSEA. CDR3 region: CSVGQGFSYEQYF. CDR3 sequence (DNA): TGCAGCGTTGGTCAGGGTTTCTCCTACGAGCAGTACTTC.

The chain carries TRBV7-9 and TRBJ1-5, with TRBD1 matching 9 bases. CDR3 length: 16 amino acids. CDR1 is SEHNR and CDR2 is FQNEAQ in the germline V gene (reference sequence). Losses at the gene ends were 1 base for V and 7 bases for J; bases not matched to a gene: 8. As DNA, the CDR3 is TGTGCCAGCAGCTTAGGAACGGGACAGGGCGACCAGCCCCAGCATTTT. It is translated as CASSLGTGQGDQPQHF.

The chain has TRBV29-1 and TRBJ1-2; D is uncertain. Germline V gene sequence: CDR1 SQVTM, CDR2 ANQGSEA. Trimming took 0 bases from V and 4 from J, leaving 12 bases between them. The CDR3 has 14 residues. Here the CDR3 DNA reads TGCAGCGTTGAAGATTGGGCCGAATCCTATGGCTACACCTTC. Protein: CSVEDWAESYGYTF.